A single sample is the source of the 14 T cell receptor beta chains below, sequenced in a study of cytomegalovirus exposure and HLA in healthy donors. The data were produced by immunoSEQ multiplex PCR, yet TCRdb's version contains in-frame clones alone and is incomplete. The sample consists of 250,000 to 350,000 clones, around nine tenths of them appearing once. The sample comprised PBMCs. Receptors originate from a woman younger than 30 in good health and CMV-seronegative.

Points on this clone: An end of the junction differs from the germline gene, which may be a read error. V is TRBV7-7 and J is TRBJ2-3, with unresolved D. The CDR3 is made up of 13 amino acids. CDR1 is SSHAT, CDR2 FNYEAQ, per germline (reference sequence). CDR3 residues: CASSSYFTDTQYF. In nucleotides, the CDR3 is TGTGCTAGCAGCTCATACTTCACAGATACGCAGTATTTT. Filled out from reference TRBV7-7 and TRBJ2-3, the complete variable domain reads GAGVSQSPRYKVTKRGQDVTLRCDPISSHATLYWYQQALGQGPEFLTYFNYEAQPDKSGLPSDRFSAERPEGSISTLTIQRTEQRDSAMYRCASSSYFTDTQYFGPGTRLTVL.

Concerning this clone: One junction end does not reproduce the germline sequence, and a read error may be involved. The genes are TRBV2 and TRBJ2-7; tentative D call: TRBD2 (7 bases). Per the germline V gene, CDR1 is SNHLY and CDR2 is FYNNEI. CDR3 length equals 17 residues. CDR3 coding DNA: TGTGCCAGCAGCGAAGCCCCCTGGGCGGGGGCTACCTACGAGCAGTACTTC. Its translation is CASSEAPWAGATYEQYF.

This chain connects TRBV30 to TRBJ2-7; D is possibly TRBD2 (5 bases). The CDR3 is made up of 14 amino acids. V lost 3 bases, J lost 3 bases, and 15 bases lay in between. Per germline, CDR1 GTSNPN and CDR2 SVGIG (reference sequence). The CDR3 region has the DNA TGTGCCTGGAGCGGAACTAGAACCGACTACGAGCAGTACTTC. Protein product: CAWSGTRTDYEQYF.

V usage is TRBV10-3 and J usage is TRBJ2-6; the match to TRBD1 covers 8 bases. Losses at the gene ends were 3 bases for V and 1 base for J; bases not matched to a gene: 11. The CDR3 is made up of 19 amino acids. Germline CDR1 is ENHRY and CDR2 is SYGVKD. The CDR3 sequence is CAISEPAGTGASGANVLTF. Here the CDR3 DNA reads TGTGCCATCAGTGAACCTGCCGGGACAGGCGCTTCTGGGGCCAACGTCCTGACTTTC.

The chain combines TRBV5-1 with TRBJ2-3, with a weak D call TRBD1 (5 bases). Germline V gives CDR1 SGHRS, CDR2 YFSETQ. The CDR3 is 14 residues long. Trimming took 2 bases from V and 4 from J, leaving 11 bases between them. In DNA, the CDR3 is TGCGCCAGCAGCTTACGGTGGGGCCCAGATACGCAGTATTTT. Translated, it gives CASSLRWGPDTQYF.

V is TRBV4-1 and J is TRBJ2-1; D possibly corresponds to TRBD2 (6 bases). Trimming left V 1 base short and J 6 bases short, with 22 bases between. The germline V gene encodes CDR1 MGHRA and CDR2 YSYEKL. The CDR3 sequence is 18 residues long. The CDR3 protein is CASSQATPVGKGGNEQFF. In DNA, the CDR3 is TGCGCCAGCAGCCAAGCAACACCGGTGGGCAAGGGAGGCAATGAGCAGTTCTTC.

There are many counts of this clone. The chain is built from TRBV5-1 and TRBJ2-3; TRBD2 matches at 12 bases. The trim removed 1 base at V and 1 base at J, leaving 4 bases unmatched. The CDR3 totals 17 residues. CDR1 and CDR2 (germline): SGHRS, YFSETQ. This CDR3 is CASSLTRLAGGTDTQYF. Written as DNA, the CDR3 is TGCGCCAGCAGCTTGACAAGACTAGCGGGAGGCACAGATACGCAGTATTTT.

V is TRBV11-2 and J is TRBJ2-7; D is unresolved. There are 12 residues in the CDR3. The V end lost 1 base, the J end lost 3 bases, and 4 bases lay between the germline ends. Germline CDR1 reads SGHAT; CDR2 reads FQNNGV. This chain's CDR3 is CASSLAGYEQYF. CDR3 nucleotide sequence: TGTGCCAGCAGCTTAGCGGGCTACGAGCAGTACTTC.

This clone was detected only a few times. The chain carries TRBV6-6 and TRBJ1-1, with TRBD1 matching over 7 bases. J was trimmed by 6 bases and V by 5 bases; bases with no gene match: 6. The CDR3 sequence is 13 residues long. Germline V lookup: CDR1 MNHNY, CDR2 SVGAGI (reference sequence). The CDR3 bases are TGTGCCAGCAGTATCAGGGGGTGGCCTGAAGCTTTCTTT. Protein: CASSIRGWPEAFF.

The V gene is TRBV5-1, the J gene TRBJ2-7; 8 nucleotides line up with TRBD1. The CDR3 contains 17 residues. V was pared by 0 bases and J by 1 base, with 9 bases of the junction left unmatched. Germline lookup yields CDR1 SGHRS and CDR2 YFSETQ. The CDR3 here is CASSLAVGQAGSYEQYF. The CDR3 coding sequence is TGCGCCAGCAGCTTGGCCGTGGGACAGGCTGGATCCTACGAGCAGTACTTC.

The V gene is TRBV19, the J gene TRBJ2-7, with D maybe TRBD2 (7 bases). Trimming shortened V by 4 bases and J by 4 bases, and 17 bases separated the two germline ends. Germline loops: CDR1 LNHDA, CDR2 SQIVND (reference sequence). This CDR3 comprises 15 residues. CDR3 in DNA: TGTGCCAGTAGTACCCCAAGGGGGGGAAGATACGAGCAGTACTTC. This codes for CASSTPRGGRYEQYF.

The rearrangement links TRBV28 to TRBJ1-5; D unclear. Germline CDR1 reads MDHEN; CDR2 reads SYDVKM. This CDR3 comprises 14 residues. Trimming pared 5 bases from V and 5 bases from J, leaving 13 bases between. The CDR3 nucleotides are TGTGCCAGCAGTGAGCGGGGAGGGTATCAGCCCCAGCATTTT. Translation gives CASSERGGYQPQHF.

The CDR3 sequence: CASAASPGLAGLNEQFF. The DNA for the CDR3 is TGTGCCAGCGCTGCCTCGCCCGGACTAGCGGGTCTTAATGAGCAGTTCTTC. The V call is TRBV2, the J call TRBJ2-1, with 11 bases matching TRBD2. The V and J ends lost 8 bases and 7 bases, in that order; junction bases with no gene match: 16. CDR1 and CDR2 (germline): SNHLY, FYNNEI. CDR3 size: 17 residues.

With regard to this clone: At one end, the junction sequence differs from germline, possibly due to a read error. The V and J genes are TRBV7-7 and TRBJ2-1; D may be TRBD2 (6 bases). The germline CDR1 and CDR2 sequences are SSHAT and FNYEAQ (reference sequence). This CDR3 region has 14 residues. The CDR3 loop reads CASSPGTYNNEQFF. In DNA form, the CDR3 reads TGTGCTAGCAGCCCCGGGACTTATAACAATGAGCAGTTCTTC.